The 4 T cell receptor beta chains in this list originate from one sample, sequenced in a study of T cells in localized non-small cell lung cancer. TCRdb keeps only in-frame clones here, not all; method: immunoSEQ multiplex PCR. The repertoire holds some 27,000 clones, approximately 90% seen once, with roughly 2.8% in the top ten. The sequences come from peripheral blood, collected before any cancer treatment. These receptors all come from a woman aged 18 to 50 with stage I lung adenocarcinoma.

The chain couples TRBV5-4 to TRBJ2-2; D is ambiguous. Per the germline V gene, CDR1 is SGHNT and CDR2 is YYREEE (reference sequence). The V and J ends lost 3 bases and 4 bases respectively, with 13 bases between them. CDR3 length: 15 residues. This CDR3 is CASSSTLGPTGELFF. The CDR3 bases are TGTGCCAGCAGCTCTACATTGGGTCCCACCGGGGAGCTGTTTTTT.

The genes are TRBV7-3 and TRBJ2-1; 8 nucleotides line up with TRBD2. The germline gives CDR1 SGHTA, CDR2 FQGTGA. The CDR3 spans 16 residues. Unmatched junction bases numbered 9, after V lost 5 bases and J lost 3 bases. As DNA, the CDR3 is TGTGCCAGCAGCCCGCAGGGAGCGGGAGTCTACAATGAGCAGTTCTTC. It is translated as CASSPQGAGVYNEQFF.

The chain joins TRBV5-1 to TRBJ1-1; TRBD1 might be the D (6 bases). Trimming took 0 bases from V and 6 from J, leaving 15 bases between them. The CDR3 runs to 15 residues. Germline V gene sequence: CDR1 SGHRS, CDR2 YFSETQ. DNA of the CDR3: TGCGCCAGCAGCTTGGGACTCGCTAGACAGGCTGAAGCTTTCTTT. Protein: CASSLGLARQAEAFF.

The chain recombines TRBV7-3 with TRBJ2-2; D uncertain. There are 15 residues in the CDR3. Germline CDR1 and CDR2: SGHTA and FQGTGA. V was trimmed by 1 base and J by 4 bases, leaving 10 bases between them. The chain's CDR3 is CASSLSEDPTGELFF. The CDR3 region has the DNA TGTGCCAGCAGCTTAAGCGAGGACCCCACCGGGGAGCTGTTTTTT.